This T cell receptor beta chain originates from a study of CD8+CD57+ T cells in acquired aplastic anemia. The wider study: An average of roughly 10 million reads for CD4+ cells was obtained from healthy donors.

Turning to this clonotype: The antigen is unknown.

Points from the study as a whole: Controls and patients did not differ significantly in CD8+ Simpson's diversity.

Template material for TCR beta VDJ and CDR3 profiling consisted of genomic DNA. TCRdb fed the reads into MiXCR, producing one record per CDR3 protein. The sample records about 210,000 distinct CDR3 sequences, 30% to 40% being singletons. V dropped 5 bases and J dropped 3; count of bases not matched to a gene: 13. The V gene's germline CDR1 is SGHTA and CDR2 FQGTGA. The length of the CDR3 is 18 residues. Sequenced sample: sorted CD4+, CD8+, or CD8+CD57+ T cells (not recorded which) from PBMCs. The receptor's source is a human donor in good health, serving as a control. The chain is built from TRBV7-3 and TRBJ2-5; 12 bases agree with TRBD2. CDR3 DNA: TGTGCCAGCAGCCCCGCAGGTGGACTAGCGGGGACGAAAGAGACCCAGTACTTC. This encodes CASSPAGGLAGTKETQYF.